This T cell receptor (beta chain) is drawn from a study of blood T cell repertoires in COVID-19. Trimming pared 3 bases from V and 6 bases from J, leaving 5 bases between. The CDR3 is 11 amino acids. CDR1 and CDR2 (germline): SEHNR, FQNEAQ (reference sequence). Original data processing: The assay estimated nucleated cells by amplifying reference gene primers. Only in-frame clones appear in the TCRdb table, and some are missing; sequencing was by immunoSEQ multiplex PCR. V, J and clone size were drawn from that table, and D and trimming were deduced from the DNA. This sample has over 60,000 clones; 65% to 85% occur once, and the top ten carry roughly a fifth.

The sequence derives from a man of 80 years or more with active or convalescent COVID-19. What was sequenced was peripheral blood. V gene TRBV7-9 combines with J gene TRBJ2-5; D call uncertain. This CDR3 is CASSLSQTQYF. The CDR3 nucleotides read TGTGCCAGCAGCTTGAGCCAGACCCAGTACTTC.